One and the same sample provided the 30 T cell receptor beta chains below, sequenced in a study of cytomegalovirus exposure and HLA in healthy donors. Both 60 Vbeta primers and 13 Jbeta primers went into the PCR. Clones were read by immunoSEQ multiplex PCR, and TCRdb kept only the in-frame ones, dropping some. Listed are about 120,000 clones; approximately 3.8% falls within the top ten. Sequencing was carried out using PBMCs. The receptors shown here come from a man younger than 35 in good health and CMV-seronegative.

To note about this clone: Within the sample, other DNA sequences also encode this same CDR3. The chain uses TRBV5-5 and TRBJ1-6; TRBD1 aligns across 7 bases. V dropped 0 bases and J dropped 7; count of bases not matched to a gene: 1. CDR3 length equals 14 residues. The germline V gene encodes CDR1 SGHKS and CDR2 YYEKEE (reference sequence). CDR3 sequence: CASSLVTGNSPLHF. The CDR3 coding sequence is TGTGCCAGCAGCTTGGTGACAGGGAATTCACCCCTCCACTTT. Full variable domain (outside the CDR3, taken from reference TRBV5-5 and TRBJ1-6): DAGVTQSPTHLIKTRGQQVTLRCSPISGHKSVSWYQQVLGQGPQFIFQYYEKEERGRGNFPDRFSARQFPNYSSELNVNALLLGDSALYLCASSLVTGNSPLHFGNGTRLTVT.

The J gene is TRBJ2-5, the V gene TRBV28; the D gene is possibly TRBD1 (5 bases). The J call may be faulty, since TRBJ2-7 better matches the DNA end. The CDR3 length is 13 residues. Germline values: CDR1 MDHEN, CDR2 SYDVKM. The CDR3 region is CASTHRFPYEQYF. The CDR3 DNA reads TGTGCCAGCACCCACAGGTTCCCCTACGAGCAGTACTTC.

The chain recombines TRBV9 with TRBJ2-1, with 14 bases fitting TRBD2. Germline values: CDR1 SGDLS, CDR2 YYNGEE. Trimming cost V 0 bases and J 6 bases; bases outside gene matches: 5. This CDR3 region has 17 residues. The CDR3 DNA is TGTGCCAGCAGCGTAGGTGGGGGACTAGCGGGAGCCAATGAGCAGTTCTTC. Translated, it gives CASSVGGGLAGANEQFF. Full variable domain (rest looked up from reference TRBV9 and TRBJ2-1): DSGVTQTPKHLITATGQRVTLRCSPRSGDLSVYWYQQSLDQGLQFLIQYYNGEERAKGNILERFSAQQFPDLHSELNLSSLELGDSALYFCASSVGGGLAGANEQFFGPGTRLTVL.

The CDR3 DNA reads as TGTGCCAGCAGTACTTATAGCAATCAGCCCCAGCATTTT. Translated: CASSTYSNQPQHF. This rearrangement joins TRBV6-5 to TRBJ1-5; D is unclear. The germline gives CDR1 MNHEY, CDR2 SVGAGI. The CDR3 has 13 residues. Trimming took off 5 bases at V and 0 bases at J, with 5 bases between the two ends.

This chain joins TRBV18 and TRBJ1-2; TRBD1 agrees at 7 bases. J was trimmed by 7 bases and V by 1 base; bases with no gene match: 3. The CDR3 has 13 amino acids. Germline V gene sequence: CDR1 KGHSH, CDR2 LQKENI. The CDR3 nucleotides read TGTGCCAGCTCACCACGGACAGGACTTGGCTACACCTTC. Translation gives CASSPRTGLGYTF. The variable domain in full, completed from reference TRBV18 and TRBJ1-2, reads NAGVMQNPRHLVRRRGQEARLRCSPMKGHSHVYWYRQLPEEGLKFMVYLQKENIIDESGMPKERFSAEFPKEGPSILRIQQVVRGDSAAYFCASSPRTGLGYTFGSGTRLTVV.

The chain has TRBV27 and TRBJ2-1, with 7 bases that match TRBD1. Germline loops: CDR1 MNHEY, CDR2 SMNVEV (reference sequence). The J segment lost 5 bases and the V segment lost 2 bases, leaving 6 bases of the junction unmatched. The CDR3 is 15 amino acids. The CDR3 nucleotides read TGTGCCAGCAGTTTAGTAAGGGGGCGACACAATGAGCAGTTCTTC. Protein sequence: CASSLVRGRHNEQFF.

The V and J genes are TRBV19 and TRBJ1-2, with a possible D match to TRBD1 (5 bases). Trimming took 9 bases from V and 4 from J, leaving 15 bases between them. CDR1 LNHDA and CDR2 SQIVND come from the germline V gene (reference sequence). This CDR3 is 13 amino acids long. CDR3 region: CASTGTRGYGYTF. DNA for the CDR3: TGTGCCAGCACAGGAACCCGAGGCTATGGCTACACCTTC.

The rearrangement links TRBV6-5 to TRBJ2-1; TRBD1 aligns across 9 bases. Germline V gene lookup returns CDR1 MNHEY and CDR2 SVGAGI. J gave up 7 bases and V 5 bases, and 6 bases lay outside the gene matches. The CDR3 covers 14 residues. CDR3 in DNA: TGTGCCAGCAGTCAAGGGACAGGGTTAAATGAGCAGTTCTTC. Translated, it gives CASSQGTGLNEQFF.

The rearrangement links TRBV5-4 to TRBJ2-5; TRBD2 aligns across 13 bases. Germline CDR1 SGHNT, CDR2 YYREEE (reference sequence). The CDR3 covers 16 residues. V was pared by 5 bases and J by 3 bases, with 7 bases of the junction left unmatched. CDR3 in DNA: TGTGCCAGCAGACCGGGACTAGCGGGACGTGAAGAGACCCAGTACTTC. This sequence encodes CASRPGLAGREETQYF.

The chain is built from TRBV7-9 and TRBJ2-5; 8 bases agree with TRBD1. Near its end, the DNA agrees better with TRBJ2-7, so the J call may be wrong. CDR3 length: 14 residues. Germline V gives CDR1 SEHNR, CDR2 FQNEAQ (reference sequence). The DNA for the CDR3 is TGTGCCAGCAGTTCTCGGACAGGGATCTACGAGCAGTACTTC. It encodes CASSSRTGIYEQYF.

V usage is TRBV6-5 and J usage is TRBJ2-3; weak D call: TRBD2 (6 bases). The CDR3 has 15 residues. Germline CDR1 MNHEY, CDR2 SVGAGI. The ends were cut back, 2 bases at V and 10 bases at J, with 19 bases in the middle. The CDR3 nucleotides read TGTGCCAGCAGTTACGGGGACTGGCGCCAAGAGGCGCAGTATTTT. This translates into CASSYGDWRQEAQYF.

This chain uses TRBV6-1 with TRBJ2-3; the match to TRBD2 covers 9 bases. The germline CDR1 and CDR2 sequences are MNHNS and SASEGT. CDR3 size: 14 residues. The V and J ends lost 7 bases and 5 bases, in that order; junction bases with no gene match: 7. CDR3: CASIRTSDGDTQYF. CDR3 DNA: TGTGCCAGCATTAGGACTAGCGATGGAGATACGCAGTATTTT.

The chain is built from TRBV23-1 and TRBJ2-5, with a weak D call TRBD1 (5 bases). TRBV23-1 is an ORF, and what it does is uncertain. The CDR3 spans 13 residues. With 4 bases removed from V and 5 bases from J, the gap between germline ends came to 11 bases. The CDR3 spells CASSPSGKETQYF. CDR3 DNA: TGCGCCAGCAGTCCGTCAGGGAAGGAGACCCAGTACTTC.

This chain links TRBV28 with TRBJ2-7; 8 bases fit TRBD1. J lost 3 bases, V lost 6 bases, and 16 bases had no gene match. From germline, CDR1 is MDHEN and CDR2 SYDVKM. This CDR3 is 17 amino acids long. The CDR3 loop reads CASRPGLQGALNYEQYF. The CDR3 DNA reads as TGTGCCAGCAGGCCCGGCCTTCAGGGGGCCCTCAACTACGAGCAGTACTTC.

Notes on this clone: Germline and junction disagree at one end, which may indicate a read error. CDR3 bases: TGTGCTAGCAGCCTAGCGGGGGGACTCACTAACAATGAGCAGTTCTTC. This codes for CASSLAGGLTNNEQFF. The rearrangement uses TRBV7-7 and TRBJ2-1; 11 bases match TRBD2. This CDR3 spans 16 amino acids. Germline loops: CDR1 SSHAT, CDR2 FNYEAQ (reference sequence).

The rearrangement joins TRBV18 to TRBJ2-7, with no clear D. CDR1 is KGHSH, CDR2 LQKENI, per germline. This CDR3 contains 13 residues. V lost 6 bases and J lost 6, with 15 bases in between. CDR3 residues: CASSLSMGAEQYF. In nucleotides, the CDR3 is TGTGCCAGCTCCTTAAGTATGGGCGCCGAGCAGTACTTC.

The J gene is TRBJ1-6, the V gene TRBV4-1; D is perhaps TRBD1 (5 bases). Trimming pared 1 base from V and 3 bases from J, leaving 13 bases between. The CDR3 contains 17 residues. Germline loops: CDR1 MGHRA, CDR2 YSYEKL. The DNA of the CDR3 is TGCGCCAGCAGCCAAGTTCCAGGGCCTCACTATAATTCACCCCTCCACTTT. Protein: CASSQVPGPHYNSPLHF.

V and J are TRBV7-8 and TRBJ2-7; the match to TRBD2 covers 9 bases. Trimming at V came to 3 bases and at J to 6 bases, leaving 3 bases not matched to a gene. From germline, CDR1 is SGHVS and CDR2 FQNEAQ. This CDR3 is built from 13 residues. In DNA form, the CDR3 reads TGTGCCAGCAGCTTTAGCGGGAGTCCCGAGCAGTACTTC. Translated: CASSFSGSPEQYF.

J is TRBJ2-2 and V is TRBV29-1; 8 bases fit TRBD1. V lost 7 bases to trimming and J lost 9 bases; unmatched junction nucleotides: 4. Germline CDR1 reads SQVTM; CDR2 reads ANQGSEA. The CDR3 has 11 residues. CDR3 protein: CSAPRGRELFF. CDR3 DNA sequence: TGCAGCGCGCCCAGGGGGCGGGAGCTGTTTTTT.

The chain carries TRBV6-4 and TRBJ1-2, with TRBD1 matching 7 bases. The V gene's germline CDR1 is MRHNA and CDR2 SNTAGT. J was trimmed by 7 bases and V by 6 bases; bases with no gene match: 5. The CDR3 is 12 residues long. The CDR3 loop reads CASRQGQGGYTF. DNA for the CDR3: TGTGCCAGCAGACAGGGGCAGGGTGGCTACACCTTC.

This chain joins TRBV6-5 and TRBJ2-5; D is perhaps TRBD2 (5 bases). With 6 bases removed from V and 2 bases from J, the gap between germline ends came to 10 bases. This CDR3 spans 13 amino acids. CDR1 MNHEY and CDR2 SVGAGI come from the germline V gene. The CDR3 loop reads CASSHGLQETQYF. The CDR3 DNA reads as TGTGCCAGCAGCCACGGACTGCAAGAGACCCAGTACTTC.

This rearrangement joins TRBV28 to TRBJ1-5; 10 bases fit TRBD1. This CDR3 is 14 amino acids long. Germline V gene data show CDR1 as MDHEN and CDR2 as SYDVKM. Trimming removed 5 bases from V and 7 bases from J; junction bases left unmatched: 5. The CDR3 DNA reads as TGTGCCAGCAGTATAGGACAGGGGGGACAGCCCCAGCATTTT. Protein: CASSIGQGGQPQHF.

This rearrangement joins TRBV5-5 to TRBJ1-6; 7 nucleotides agree with TRBD1. Per germline, CDR1 SGHKS and CDR2 YYEKEE (reference sequence). This CDR3 has 15 residues. J lost 10 bases, V lost 4 bases, and 11 bases had no gene match. DNA of the CDR3: TGTGCCAGCAGCCTACTACAGGGGCTTGAGTCACCCCTCCACTTT. This sequence encodes CASSLLQGLESPLHF.

J is TRBJ2-3 and V is TRBV7-6, with a tentative D call TRBD1 (6 bases). Germline assignment: CDR1 SGHVS and CDR2 FNYEAQ. The V end lost 10 bases, the J end lost 5 bases, and 13 bases lay between the germline ends. There are 12 residues in the CDR3. The DNA for the CDR3 is TGTGCCACCGGAACAGGGATAGATACGCAGTATTTT. Encoded protein: CATGTGIDTQYF. Together with reference TRBV7-6 and TRBJ2-3, the CDR3 gives the full variable domain: GAGVSQSPRYKVTKRGQDVALRCDPISGHVSLYWYRQALGQGPEFLTYFNYEAQQDKSGLPNDRFSAERPEGSISTLTIQRTEQRDSAMYRCATGTGIDTQYFGPGTRLTVL.

This chain links TRBV6-1 with TRBJ1-5; weak D call: TRBD1 (6 bases). V was clipped by 6 bases and J by 2 bases, with 11 bases between them. This CDR3 region has 14 residues. CDR1 and CDR2 from the germline V gene are MNHNS and SASEGT. The CDR3 spells CASSSQGGNQPQHF. The CDR3 DNA is TGTGCCAGCAGCTCACAGGGAGGCAATCAGCCCCAGCATTTT.

V is TRBV19 and J is TRBJ2-5; possibly TRBD2 for D (5 bases). V was cut by 1 base and J by 2 bases, with 8 bases left in between. This CDR3 has 14 residues. Per the germline V gene, CDR1 is LNHDA and CDR2 is SQIVND (reference sequence). The CDR3 DNA reads as TGTGCCAGTAGTATAGGAGGGCAGCAAGAGACCCAGTACTTC. Translation: CASSIGGQQETQYF.

V usage is TRBV7-9 and J usage is TRBJ1-1; the D is unclear. Germline V gene data show CDR1 as SEHNR and CDR2 as FQNEAQ (reference sequence). Trimming removed 2 bases at V and 11 bases at J, with 15 bases between. CDR3 length equals 13 residues. CDR3 in DNA: TGTGCCAGCAGCTTATTCGGGTCGGCCGGGGCTTTCTTT. Its translation: CASSLFGSAGAFF.

Here the CDR3 reads CAWSRGWSTDTQYF. DNA for the CDR3: TGTGCCTGGAGTCGGGGGTGGAGCACAGATACGCAGTATTTT. V gene TRBV30 combines with J gene TRBJ2-3; TRBD2 might be the D (6 bases). CDR3 length: 14 residues. Trimming stripped 2 bases from V and 0 bases from J, with 9 bases between. CDR1 GTSNPN and CDR2 SVGIG come from the germline V gene (reference sequence).

The rearrangement uses TRBV6-1 and TRBJ2-1; 8 bases line up with TRBD1. Germline V gene lookup returns CDR1 MNHNS and CDR2 SASEGT. The CDR3 spans 14 residues. V was pared by 6 bases and J by 8 bases, with 9 bases of the junction left unmatched. CDR3 loop: CASRQGARGDEQFF. CDR3 bases: TGTGCCAGCAGGCAGGGGGCGCGGGGCGATGAGCAGTTCTTC.

The V and J genes are TRBV28 and TRBJ2-2; the D is unclear. The CDR3 totals 13 residues. Germline V CDR1 and CDR2: MDHEN, SYDVKM. This chain's CDR3 is CAALRQNTGELFF. CDR3 coding DNA: TGTGCTGCGCTGAGACAGAACACCGGGGAGCTGTTTTTT.